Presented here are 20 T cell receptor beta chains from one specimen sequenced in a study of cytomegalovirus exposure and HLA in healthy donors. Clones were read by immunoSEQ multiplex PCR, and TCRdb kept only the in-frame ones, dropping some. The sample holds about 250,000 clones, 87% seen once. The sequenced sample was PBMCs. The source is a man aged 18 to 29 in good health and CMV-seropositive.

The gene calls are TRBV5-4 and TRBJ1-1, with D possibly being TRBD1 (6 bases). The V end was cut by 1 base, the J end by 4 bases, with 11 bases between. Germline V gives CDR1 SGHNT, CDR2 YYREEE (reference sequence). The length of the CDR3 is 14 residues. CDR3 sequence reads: CASSLMGGATEAFF. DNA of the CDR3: TGTGCCAGCAGCTTGATGGGGGGCGCCACTGAAGCTTTCTTT.

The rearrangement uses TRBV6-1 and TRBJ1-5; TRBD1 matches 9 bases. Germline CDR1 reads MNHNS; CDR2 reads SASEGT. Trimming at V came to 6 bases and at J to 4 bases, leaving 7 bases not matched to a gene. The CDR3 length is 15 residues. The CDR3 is CASSWGQGPNQPQHF. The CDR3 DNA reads TGTGCCAGCAGCTGGGGACAGGGACCGAATCAGCCCCAGCATTTT.

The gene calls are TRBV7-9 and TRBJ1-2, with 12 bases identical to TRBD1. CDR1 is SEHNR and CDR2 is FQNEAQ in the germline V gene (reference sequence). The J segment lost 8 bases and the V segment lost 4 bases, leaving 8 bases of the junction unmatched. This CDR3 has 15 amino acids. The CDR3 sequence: CASSSGTGGAGGYTF. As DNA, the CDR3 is TGTGCCAGCAGCTCGGGGACAGGGGGCGCCGGGGGCTACACCTTC.

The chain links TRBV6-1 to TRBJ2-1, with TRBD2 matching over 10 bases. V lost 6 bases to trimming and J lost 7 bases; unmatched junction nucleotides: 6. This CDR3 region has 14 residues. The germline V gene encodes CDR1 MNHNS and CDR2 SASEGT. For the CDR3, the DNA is TGTGCCAGCAGGGGTCTAGCGGGAGAGAATGAGCAGTTCTTC. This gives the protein CASRGLAGENEQFF.

CDR3 DNA sequence: TGTGCCAGCACTGGGACAGGGGCCACCAACGAGCAGTACTTC. Protein product: CASTGTGATNEQYF. The rearrangement joins TRBV2 to TRBJ2-7; 10 bases are shared with TRBD1. After removal of 7 bases from V and 5 bases from J, the junction contained 8 bases not matched to a gene. The CDR3 is 14 residues long. Germline V gives CDR1 SNHLY, CDR2 FYNNEI.

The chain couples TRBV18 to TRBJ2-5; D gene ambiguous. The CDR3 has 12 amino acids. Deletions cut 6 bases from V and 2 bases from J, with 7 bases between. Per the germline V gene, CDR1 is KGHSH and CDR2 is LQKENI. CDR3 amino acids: CASSSSQETQYF. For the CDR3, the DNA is TGTGCCAGCTCCTCATCACAAGAGACCCAGTACTTC.

The CDR3 DNA is TGTGCCAGCTCACCTATTCGGACAGGGGGAAATGAAAAACTGTTTTTT. As protein: CASSPIRTGGNEKLFF. J is TRBJ1-4 and V is TRBV18, with 10 positions matching TRBD1. Germline-derived CDR1 and CDR2 are KGHSH and LQKENI. The length of the CDR3 is 16 residues. V was clipped by 3 bases and J by 5 bases; unmatched bases: 6.

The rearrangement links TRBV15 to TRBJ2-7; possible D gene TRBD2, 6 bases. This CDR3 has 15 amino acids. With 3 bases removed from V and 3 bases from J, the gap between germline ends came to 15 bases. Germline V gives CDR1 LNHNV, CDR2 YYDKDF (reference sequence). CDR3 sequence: CATSRGAGPSYEQYF. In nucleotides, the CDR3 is TGTGCCACCAGCAGGGGTGCGGGACCAAGCTACGAGCAGTACTTC.

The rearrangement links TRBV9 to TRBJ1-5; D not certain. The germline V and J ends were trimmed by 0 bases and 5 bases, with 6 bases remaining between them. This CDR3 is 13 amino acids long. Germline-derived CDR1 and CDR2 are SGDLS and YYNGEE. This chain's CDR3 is CASSVGAYQPQHF. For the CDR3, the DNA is TGTGCCAGCAGCGTAGGGGCTTATCAGCCCCAGCATTTT.

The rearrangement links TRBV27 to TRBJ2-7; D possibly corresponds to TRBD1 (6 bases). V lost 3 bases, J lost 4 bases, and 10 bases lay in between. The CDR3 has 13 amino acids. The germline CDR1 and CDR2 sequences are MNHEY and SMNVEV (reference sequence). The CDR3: CASSFTGLYEQYF. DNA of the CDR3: TGTGCCAGCAGTTTCACAGGGTTATACGAGCAGTACTTC.

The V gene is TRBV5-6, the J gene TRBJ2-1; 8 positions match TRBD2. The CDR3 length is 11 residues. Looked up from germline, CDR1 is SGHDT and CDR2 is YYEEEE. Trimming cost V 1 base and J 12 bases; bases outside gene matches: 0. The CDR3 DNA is TGTGCCAGCAGCTTGCGGGAGGGGCAGTTCTTC. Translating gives CASSLREGQFF.

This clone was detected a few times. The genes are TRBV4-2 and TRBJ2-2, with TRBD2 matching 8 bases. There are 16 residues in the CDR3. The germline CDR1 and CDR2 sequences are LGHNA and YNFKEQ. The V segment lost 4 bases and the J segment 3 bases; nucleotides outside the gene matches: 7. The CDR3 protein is CASSLRSSGYTGELFF. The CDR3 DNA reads TGTGCCAGCAGCCTACGCTCTAGCGGGTACACCGGGGAGCTGTTTTTT.

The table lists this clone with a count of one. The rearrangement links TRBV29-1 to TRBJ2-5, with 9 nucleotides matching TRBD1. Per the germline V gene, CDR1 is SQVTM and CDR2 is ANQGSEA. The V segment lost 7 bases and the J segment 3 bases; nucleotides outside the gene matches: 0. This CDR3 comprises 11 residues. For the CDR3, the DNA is TGCAGCGGGACAGGGGAAGAGACCCAGTACTTC. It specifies CSGTGEETQYF.

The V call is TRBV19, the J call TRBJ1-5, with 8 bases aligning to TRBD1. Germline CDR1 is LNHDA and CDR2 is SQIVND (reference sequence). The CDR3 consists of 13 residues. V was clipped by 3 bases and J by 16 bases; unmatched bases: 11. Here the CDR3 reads CASSMPGQGYKHF. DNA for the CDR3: TGTGCCAGTAGTATGCCCGGACAGGGTTACAAACATTTT.

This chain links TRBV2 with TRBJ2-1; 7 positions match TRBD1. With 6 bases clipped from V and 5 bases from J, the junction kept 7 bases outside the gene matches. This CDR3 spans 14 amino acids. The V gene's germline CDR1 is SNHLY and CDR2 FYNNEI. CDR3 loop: CASSADRDHNEQFF. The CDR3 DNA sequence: TGTGCCAGCAGCGCAGACAGGGACCACAATGAGCAGTTCTTC.

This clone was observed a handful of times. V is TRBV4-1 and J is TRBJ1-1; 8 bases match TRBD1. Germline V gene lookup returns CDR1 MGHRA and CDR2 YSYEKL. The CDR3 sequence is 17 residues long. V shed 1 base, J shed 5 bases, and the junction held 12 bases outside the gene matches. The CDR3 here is CASSQAPLTGGRTEAFF. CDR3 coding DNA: TGCGCCAGCAGCCAAGCCCCCCTAACAGGGGGTCGGACTGAAGCTTTCTTT.

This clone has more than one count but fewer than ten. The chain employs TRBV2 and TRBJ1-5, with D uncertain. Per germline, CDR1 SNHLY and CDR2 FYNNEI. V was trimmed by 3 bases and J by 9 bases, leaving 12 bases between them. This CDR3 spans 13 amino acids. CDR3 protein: CASSDLGSGPQHF. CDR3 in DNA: TGTGCCAGCAGTGATCTGGGATCAGGGCCCCAGCATTTT.

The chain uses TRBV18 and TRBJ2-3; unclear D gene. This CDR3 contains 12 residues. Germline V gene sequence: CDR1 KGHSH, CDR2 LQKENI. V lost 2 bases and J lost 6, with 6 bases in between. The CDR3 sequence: CASSPSRDTQYF. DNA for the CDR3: TGTGCCAGCTCACCATCTCGGGATACGCAGTATTTT. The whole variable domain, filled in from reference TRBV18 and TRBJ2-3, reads NAGVMQNPRHLVRRRGQEARLRCSPMKGHSHVYWYRQLPEEGLKFMVYLQKENIIDESGMPKERFSAEFPKEGPSILRIQQVVRGDSAAYFCASSPSRDTQYFGPGTRLTVL.

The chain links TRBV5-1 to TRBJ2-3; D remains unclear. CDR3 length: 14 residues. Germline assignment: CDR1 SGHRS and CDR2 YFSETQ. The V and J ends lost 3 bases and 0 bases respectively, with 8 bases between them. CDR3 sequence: CASSSPYSTDTQYF. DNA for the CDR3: TGCGCCAGCAGCTCCCCGTATAGCACAGATACGCAGTATTTT.

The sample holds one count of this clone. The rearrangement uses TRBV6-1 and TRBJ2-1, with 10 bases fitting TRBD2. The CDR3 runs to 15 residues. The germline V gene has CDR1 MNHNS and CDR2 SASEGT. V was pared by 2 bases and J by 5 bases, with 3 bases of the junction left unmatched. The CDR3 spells CASSERTSGHNEQFF. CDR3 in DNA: TGTGCCAGCAGTGAAAGGACTAGCGGTCACAATGAGCAGTTCTTC.